The clone carrying this TCR beta chain has a count of ten or more. This record comes from a study of molecular identifiers for immune sequencing clone quantification. Based on a CD8+CD4-CCR7+CD45RA+ profile, naive CD8 T cells were sorted. Previously published methods and listed TCR primers were used for the bulk TCR libraries. TCRdb used MiXCR to reprocess the PCR reads, holding one entry per CDR3 protein. This table holds more than 300,000 distinct CDR3 sequences, about a fifth found once. The receptor comes from a human donor in good health. Some libraries in this study had Jurkat cell RNA spiked in. Sequencing was carried out using naive CD8+ T cells from blood, with Jurkat cell RNA spiked in. Subset reported: FACS-sorted CD8+CD4-CCR7+CD45RA+ naive T cells.

This chain's CDR3 is CASSTITLAPDTQYF. DNA for the CDR3: TGTGCCAGCAGCACGATAACACTAGCTCCAGATACGCAGTATTTT. This chain connects TRBV6-5 to TRBJ2-3, with D tentatively TRBD2 (6 bases). V lost 6 bases, J lost 4 bases, and 17 bases lay in between. CDR3 length: 15 amino acids. Germline CDR1 is MNHEY and CDR2 is SVGAGI.